This T cell receptor (beta chain) was captured in a study of breast tumors, draining lymph nodes, adjacent tissues. Study-wide results and limits: Most tumor T cells seemingly derive from lymph node, then expand in tumor. Compared with basal-like, luminal-like tumors shared significantly more repertoire with nontumor tissue. Tumors had less TCR diversity than lymph nodes, more than nontumor tissue.

Ten or more counts support this clonotype. Its antigen is as yet unknown. This CDR3 has 19 amino acids. Germline V gene data show CDR1 as DFQATT and CDR2 as SNEGSKA (reference sequence). J lost 4 bases, V lost 0 bases, and 12 bases had no gene match. A single record per CDR3 protein comes from TCRdb applying MiXCR to the multiplex PCR reads. The sample contains 80,000 to 130,000 distinct CDR3 sequences, 21% of which appear only once. Samples came from axillary lymph nodes draining the breast cancer. The sequenced sample was axillary lymph node tissue. V is TRBV20-1 and J is TRBJ2-5; 15 bases align to TRBD2. The TCR sequence derives from a female donor with breast cancer. Some clones in this sample may be carry-over from other donors' samples. The CDR3 region has the DNA TGCAGTGCTAGAGACCGGACTAGCGGGAGGGCCTTACGCATAGAGACCCAGTACTTC. It specifies CSARDRTSGRALRIETQYF.